The 17 T cell receptor beta chains presented below share a single source sample, sequenced in a study of T cells in Graves' hyperthyroidism and ophthalmopathy. What was amplified from RNA transcripts were TCR beta CDR3 regions. A set of HTBI primers served as the primers for a first-round RT-PCR of the TCR CDR3. MiXCR, run by TCRdb on the multiplex PCR reads, gives a single entry per CDR3 protein. The sample includes 550,000 to 650,000 distinct CDR3 sequences, 14% of them seen just once. Sequenced material: blood. Receptors were obtained from a middle-aged woman with Graves' hyperthyroidism.

To note about this clonotype: At one end the junction does not follow the germline gene, possibly because of a read error. This chain links TRBV28 with TRBJ2-2; 9 positions match TRBD1. The CDR3 consists of 16 residues. The germline V gene encodes CDR1 MDHEN and CDR2 SYDVKM. The CDR3 bases are TGTGCCAGCAGTTTATTAGGGACAGGGACCACCGGGGAGCTGCTTTTT. It is translated as CASSLLGTGTTGELLF.

This clonotype was observed many times. J is TRBJ2-7 and V is TRBV20-1; 10 bases line up with TRBD2. Looked up from germline, CDR1 is DFQATT and CDR2 is SNEGSKA (reference sequence). V was clipped by 5 bases and J by 5 bases; unmatched bases: 9. The CDR3 runs to 14 residues. CDR3 DNA: TGCAGTGCTCTAGCGGGAGTGATTAAGAACGAGCAGTACTTC. It codes for CSALAGVIKNEQYF.

This clonotype appeared many times. This chain uses TRBV28 with TRBJ1-1; 7 positions agree with TRBD1. Trimming at V came to 7 bases and at J to 0 bases, leaving 14 bases not matched to a gene. Per germline, CDR1 MDHEN and CDR2 SYDVKM. The CDR3 spans 17 residues. The CDR3 DNA is TGTGCCAGCATTTCTCTCAGGACAGGAGGAATGAACACTGAAGCTTTCTTT. It codes for CASISLRTGGMNTEAFF.

V is TRBV9 and J is TRBJ2-2; 12 nucleotides match TRBD2. Germline V CDR1 and CDR2: SGDLS, YYNGEE. The CDR3 totals 17 residues. The J segment lost 4 bases and the V segment lost 4 bases, leaving 8 bases of the junction unmatched. The CDR3 DNA sequence: TGTGCCAGCAGCCCCCCCAGACTAGCGGGAGTCACCGGGGAGCTGTTTTTT. Translated, it gives CASSPPRLAGVTGELFF. The full variable domain, completed using reference TRBV9 and TRBJ2-2, is DSGVTQTPKHLITATGQRVTLRCSPRSGDLSVYWYQQSLDQGLQFLIQYYNGEERAKGNILERFSAQQFPDLHSELNLSSLELGDSALYFCASSPPRLAGVTGELFFGEGSRLTVL.

In this sample, this clonotype turned up many times. The chain has TRBV5-1 and TRBJ2-2, with 10 positions matching TRBD2. Trimming cost V 0 bases and J 4 bases; bases outside gene matches: 9. Germline V gene data show CDR1 as SGHRS and CDR2 as YFSETQ. CDR3 length: 18 residues. The CDR3 bases are TGCGCCAGCAGCTTGGAGGCTAGCGGGGGTGGAGTCACCGGGGAGCTGTTTTTT. As protein: CASSLEASGGGVTGELFF.

To note about this clonotype: A read error is possible here, since a much larger clone lies one base away. The CDR3 nucleotides read TGCAGTGCTAGACCTAGCGGACTCTCCTACAATGAGCAGTCCTTC. It encodes CSARPSGLSYNEQSF. The chain is built from TRBV20-1 and TRBJ2-1; 7 bases match TRBD2. This CDR3 contains 15 residues. The germline gives CDR1 DFQATT, CDR2 SNEGSKA (reference sequence).

Points on this clonotype: It may be a read error: a sequence one base away is much more abundant. The chain combines TRBV6-1 with TRBJ1-1; TRBD1 matches at 7 bases. Germline CDR1 MNHNS, CDR2 SASEGT. CDR3 length: 13 residues. V was pared by 3 bases and J by 11 bases, with 9 bases of the junction left unmatched. The CDR3 region is CASSDPGQRKAFF. The CDR3 DNA reads TGTGCCAGCAGTGATCCGGGACAGCGGAAGGCTTTCTTT.

This clonotype has more than one count but fewer than ten. This sequence joins TRBV6-1 and TRBJ2-4, with D perhaps TRBD1 or TRBD2 (6 bases each). With 6 bases removed from V and 6 bases from J, the gap between germline ends came to 18 bases. The CDR3 is made up of 15 amino acids. CDR1 is MNHNS, CDR2 SASEGT, per germline. The CDR3 loop reads CASSERWTAGNIQYF. In DNA form, the CDR3 reads TGTGCCAGCAGCGAAAGGTGGACAGCGGGAAACATTCAGTACTTC.

This clonotype was seen at least ten times. CDR3: CASSQDRGGGTDTQYF. The DNA of the CDR3 is TGTGCCAGCAGCCAAGATAGGGGGGGAGGCACAGATACGCAGTATTTT. V usage is TRBV4-2 and J usage is TRBJ2-3, with D tentatively TRBD2 (7 bases). The CDR3 is made up of 16 amino acids. V dropped 0 bases and J dropped 1 base, with 11 bases sitting between them. Germline V CDR1 and CDR2: LGHNA, YNFKEQ.

This clonotype was counted many times. This rearrangement joins TRBV6-1 to TRBJ2-7; unclear D gene. V gave up 6 bases and J gave up 0 bases, with 12 bases separating them. The CDR3 runs 14 residues. CDR1 and CDR2 from the germline V gene are MNHNS and SASEGT. The CDR3 here is CASRLDLSSYEQYF. For the CDR3, the DNA is TGTGCCAGCAGGCTGGACCTGAGCTCCTACGAGCAGTACTTC.

This clonotype came up many times. The CDR3 region has the DNA TGTGCCAGCAATGGGGCCTCGATGGGTGGAGCTTTCTTT. Protein product: CASNGASMGGAFF. The chain couples TRBV2 to TRBJ1-1; TRBD1 might be the D (5 bases). Germline V CDR1 and CDR2: SNHLY, FYNNEI. The V gene lost 7 bases and the J gene lost 10 bases, with 19 bases spanning the gap. This CDR3 spans 13 amino acids.

This clonotype was recorded at least ten times. The chain employs TRBV11-3 and TRBJ1-1; D unclear. The V gene's germline CDR1 is SGHNT and CDR2 YENEEA. The germline V and J ends were trimmed by 0 bases and 0 bases, with 14 bases remaining between them. CDR3 length equals 17 residues. The CDR3 coding sequence is TGTGCCAGCAGCTTAGACGTCGGAATGTCGATGAACACTGAAGCTTTCTTT. It translates to CASSLDVGMSMNTEAFF.

The sample holds many counts of this clonotype. CDR3 nucleotide sequence: TGCGCCAGCAGCGGCCGACAGGGTGCCGTTGAAGCTTTCTTT. Amino acids: CASSGRQGAVEAFF. V gene TRBV5-1 combines with J gene TRBJ1-1; the match to TRBD1 covers 7 bases. Germline loops: CDR1 SGHRS, CDR2 YFSETQ. The ends lost 4 bases at V and 7 bases at J; junction bases unmatched: 10. This CDR3 has 14 residues.

This clonotype was recorded many times. CDR3 amino acids: CASSLQGAVNTEAFF. In DNA, the CDR3 is TGTGCCAGCAGTTTGCAAGGCGCCGTGAACACTGAAGCTTTCTTT. This chain uses TRBV28 with TRBJ1-1, with D unresolved. The germline V and J ends were trimmed by 3 bases and 0 bases, with 11 bases remaining between them. The CDR3 extends over 15 amino acids. Germline V gives CDR1 MDHEN, CDR2 SYDVKM.

This clonotype was seen repeatedly, ten times or more. V is TRBV5-5 and J is TRBJ2-5; possible D gene TRBD2, 6 bases. The V gene lost 8 bases and the J gene lost 5 bases, with 22 bases spanning the gap. Looked up from germline, CDR1 is SGHKS and CDR2 is YYEKEE (reference sequence). The length of the CDR3 is 15 residues. CDR3 nucleotide sequence: TGTGCCAGTAGTGATCAGGGAGGAGAGTGGGAGACCCAGTACTTC. Amino acid sequence: CASSDQGGEWETQYF.

In its sample, this clonotype was seen many times. DNA for the CDR3: TGTGCCAGCAGTAACCGGGCCGGCTACAATGAGCAGTTCTTC. It translates to CASSNRAGYNEQFF. The chain uses TRBV12-3 or TRBV12-4 and TRBJ2-1; no clear D. The length of the CDR3 is 14 residues. Trimming cost V 5 bases and J 3 bases, with 11 bases left between them.

This clonotype was counted a few times. This may be a read error, as it is one base from a much larger clone. This rearrangement joins TRBV30 to TRBJ1-3, with a tentative D call TRBD1 (5 bases). Germline V gene sequence: CDR1 GTSNPN, CDR2 SVGIG (reference sequence). The CDR3 runs 12 residues. The CDR3 bases are TGTGCCTGGAGCATGGGGGGAAACACCATATGTTTT. Translation: CAWSMGGNTICF.